Below are 4 T cell receptor beta chains sequenced from a single sample in a study of T cell repertoires in cytomegalovirus infection. Each CDR3 protein gets one entry after TCRdb re-called the reads with MiXCR. The sample includes 450,000 to 650,000 distinct CDR3 sequences, over 35% of them seen just once. The antigens of these receptors remain unknown. The specimen comprised cultured PBMCs, sampled from culture after CMV antigen stimulation. All receptors come from a human donor in good health (CMV status not recorded). Some clones in this sample may be carry-over from other donors' samples.

The gene calls are TRBV5-4 and TRBJ1-1, with D possibly TRBD1 on 6 matching bases. V lost 4 bases and J lost 3, with 13 bases in between. The CDR3 sequence is 14 residues long. The germline gives CDR1 SGHNT, CDR2 YYREEE (reference sequence). The CDR3, as DNA: TGTGCCAGCAGCAACAGGGTAGAGGACACTGAAGCTTTCTTT. Amino acid sequence: CASSNRVEDTEAFF.

The rearrangement uses TRBV4-1 and TRBJ2-1, with D possibly TRBD2 on 6 matching bases. This CDR3 has 16 amino acids. Trimming took off 1 base at V and 4 bases at J, with 14 bases between the two ends. The germline V gene has CDR1 MGHRA and CDR2 YSYEKL. As DNA, the CDR3 is TGCGCCAGCAGCCAAGTCGTCAGGGCGGGATACAATGAGCAGTTCTTC. This codes for CASSQVVRAGYNEQFF.

This chain links TRBV14 with TRBJ2-1; the D gene is possibly TRBD2 (6 bases). This CDR3 has 16 amino acids. Germline V gene data show CDR1 as SGHDN and CDR2 as FVKESK. V was pared by 3 bases and J by 8 bases, with 20 bases between. The CDR3 loop reads CASSHPSGTVFDEQFF. CDR3 DNA sequence: TGTGCCAGCAGCCACCCATCGGGGACTGTTTTCGATGAGCAGTTCTTC.

In its sample, this clonotype was seen a few times. V usage is TRBV7-2 and J usage is TRBJ2-5; TRBD2 matches 13 bases. V was clipped by 5 bases and J by 5 bases; unmatched bases: 8. The CDR3 runs to 16 residues. Germline CDR1 reads SGHTA; CDR2 reads FQGNSA. The CDR3 is CASSQGLAGRGETQYF. CDR3 nucleotide sequence: TGTGCCAGCAGCCAGGGACTAGCGGGGCGGGGGGAGACCCAGTACTTC.